This T cell receptor (beta chain) was sequenced in a study of cytomegalovirus exposure and HLA in healthy donors. The study's findings and limits: Most TCR sequences proved rare, with some public TCRs found in many donors. As confirmed in vitro, three CMV-associated chains were specific for CMV antigens.

Libraries were prepared by immunoSEQ multiplex PCR; TCRdb keeps only in-frame clonotypes and omits some of them. The sample yields over 100,000 clones, 88% seen once. About this clone: No antigen is known for it.

Germline assignment: CDR1 MNHEY and CDR2 SMNVEV (reference sequence). V gave up 4 bases and J gave up 0 bases, with 10 bases separating them. This CDR3 region has 15 residues. V and J are TRBV27 and TRBJ1-5, with a possible D match to TRBD1 (5 bases). The specimen sequenced was PBMCs. The receptor comes from a woman aged 18-30 years in good health and CMV-seronegative. CDR3 in amino acids: CASSYQGYSNQPQHF. In DNA, the CDR3 is TGTGCCAGCAGTTACCAGGGATATAGCAATCAGCCCCAGCATTTT.